The rows below give T cell receptor beta chains drawn from one sample of a study of cytomegalovirus exposure and HLA in healthy donors. Using immunoSEQ multiplex PCR, the repertoire was profiled, and TCRdb retains in-frame clones only, with some absent. The table shows about 180,000 clones, with about 79% occurring only once. The sequenced sample consisted of PBMCs. These receptors were collected from a girl between 2 and 10 years old in good health and CMV-seropositive. The CDR3 runs from the conserved cysteine through the conserved F or W.

v_gene	j_gene	CDR3aa
TRBV11-2	TRBJ1-5	CASSLEPGPSQPQHF
TRBV12-5	TRBJ2-3	CASGWIGGAGTDTQYF
TRBV30	TRBJ1-1	CAWSRVGQGSLAFF
TRBV27	TRBJ1-1	CASSLFVGGALNTEAFF
TRBV7-3	TRBJ2-5	CASRYIGRSEVQYF
TRBV30	TRBJ2-7	CAWSVLGRGYF
TRBV2	TRBJ1-4	CASRGEANEKLFF
TRBV2	TRBJ1-4	CASSKTRENEKLFF
TRBV30	TRBJ1-1	CAWTLINCEAFF
TRBV10-3	TRBJ1-2	CATTKDRPGDGYTF
TRBV27	TRBJ2-7	CASSLASHLYEQYF
TRBV4-1	TRBJ2-7	CASSQPAVGYEQYF
TRBV4-1	TRBJ1-1	CASRSYLRGRFDTEAFF
TRBV18	TRBJ1-2	CASSPGTGSGYGYTF
TRBV19	TRBJ1-1	CASSQGNEAFF
TRBV27	TRBJ2-1	CASTLSNEQFF
TRBV7-9	TRBJ2-5	CASSSTGRGLQLTETQYF
TRBV27	TRBJ2-7	CASSPSSGRRSYEQYF
TRBV7-9	TRBJ2-7	CSSSLAGAHEQYF
TRBV12-5	TRBJ2-2	CASGLVFDIALENTGELFF
TRBV28	TRBJ2-7	CASSFPAQGYQQYF
TRBV9	TRBJ2-1	CASSLTGNEQFF
TRBV6-6	TRBJ2-3	CALRLAPTDTQYF
TRBV10-3	TRBJ2-3	CATTAGLTTDTQYF
TRBV11-3	TRBJ2-1	CASSYLGSGEQFF
TRBV2	TRBJ2-1	CASSEGRNEQFF
TRBV7-8	TRBJ2-2	CASSLKRAYTGELFF
TRBV5-1	TRBJ2-6	CASSQYGEVRSGANVLTF
TRBV25-1	TRBJ1-4	CASSERVGDEKLFF
TRBV29-1	TRBJ1-2	CSAPGHLGGGYTF
TRBV10-3	TRBJ2-7	CAISSGSYEQYF
TRBV19	TRBJ1-1	CASTVSAGRHTEAFF
TRBV30	TRBJ1-6	CAWSVLRGGARNSPLHF
TRBV6-5	TRBJ1-1	CASSYDRRRAEAFF
TRBV19	TRBJ2-7	CASSIILAGVKEQYF
TRBV6-1	TRBJ1-1	CASSEIPWTGGENTEAFF
TRBV19	TRBJ1-1	CATLTGGWGGTEAFF
TRBV25-1	TRBJ2-7	CASSDPTTPTQYF
TRBV11-2	TRBJ2-1	CASSPASGRAYNEQFF
TRBV11-2	TRBJ1-1	CASSLGDIDTEAFF
TRBV15	TRBJ2-7	CATSRDPIVYEQYF
TRBV27	TRBJ2-1	CASSPSGYSYNEQFF
TRBV28	TRBJ1-2	CASTKRQQGHYGYTF
TRBV6-1	TRBJ1-2	CASSRDRSYGYTF
TRBV4-2	TRBJ2-7	CASTRGADLYEQYF
TRBV7-3	TRBJ1-6	CASSLQGTNSPLHF
TRBV2	TRBJ1-6	CASSAARSGPLHF
TRBV21-1	TRBJ2-1	CASSKSGTHYNEQFF
TRBV19	TRBJ1-3	CASSITSSRHSGNTIYF
TRBV30	TRBJ1-2	CAWSDRTGGGVGF
TRBV11-2	TRBJ1-1	CASSLSSLQGGTEAFF
TRBV19	TRBJ2-7	CASTISARGSGEQYF
TRBV19	TRBJ1-5	CASSLTGGNQPQHF